The 24 T cell receptor beta chains presented below share a single source sample, sequenced in a study of blood T cell repertoires in COVID-19. The method was immunoSEQ multiplex PCR; TCRdb's version includes in-frame clones alone and lacks a portion of them. This sample has some 30,000 clones; just over 85% occur once, and the top ten carry under 30%. Sequenced: peripheral blood. The receptors were gathered from a human donor in a cohort sampled during active COVID-19.

The table lists this clone with a count of one. The V gene is TRBV20-1, the J gene TRBJ2-1, with 15 nucleotides matching TRBD2. This CDR3 region has 14 residues. With V trimmed by 5 bases and J by 8 bases, 4 bases remained unmatched. Germline values: CDR1 DFQATT, CDR2 SNEGSKA (reference sequence). CDR3 amino acids: CSARGLAGGHEQFF. Here the CDR3 DNA reads TGCAGTGCTCGTGGACTAGCGGGGGGGCATGAGCAGTTCTTC.

The sample holds a few counts of this clone. In DNA, the CDR3 is TGTGCCAGCAGCAGGTGCGGGGGACTAGCGAACACCGGGGAGCTGTTTTTT. Translating it yields CASSRCGGLANTGELFF. V is TRBV21-1 and J is TRBJ2-2; TRBD2, the table's D call, lacks a check against the DNA. TRBV21-1 is annotated as a pseudogene. The CDR3 has 17 residues.

The J gene is TRBJ2-7, the V gene TRBV4-1; D is possibly TRBD1 (5 bases). Per germline, CDR1 MGHRA and CDR2 YSYEKL. V lost 1 base and J lost 0, with 10 bases in between. This CDR3 has 15 residues. CDR3 in amino acids: CASSQGNRGSYEQYF. The CDR3 DNA sequence: TGCGCCAGCAGCCAAGGTAATAGGGGCTCCTACGAGCAGTACTTC.

The chain couples TRBV4-2 to TRBJ1-1; D possibly corresponds to TRBD1 (5 bases). V lost 7 bases to trimming and J lost 3 bases, with 12 bases between them. This CDR3 is 13 amino acids long. Germline V gene lookup returns CDR1 LGHNA and CDR2 YNFKEQ. CDR3 protein: CASIPQGDTEAFF. DNA for the CDR3: TGTGCCAGCATCCCCCAGGGCGACACTGAAGCTTTCTTT.

The CDR3: CASSYPMAGSSYEQYF. CDR3 nucleotides: TGCGCCAGCAGTTACCCTATGGCGGGGAGCTCCTACGAGCAGTACTTC. V is TRBV10-2 and J is TRBJ2-7; perhaps TRBD2 as D (6 bases). CDR1 WSHSY and CDR2 SAAADI come from the germline V gene. Trimming stripped 5 bases from V and 0 bases from J, with 17 bases between. The CDR3 length is 16 residues.

This sequence joins TRBV12-5 and TRBJ2-3; D is perhaps TRBD1 (5 bases). Per the germline V gene, CDR1 is LGHNT and CDR2 is FRNRAP. Trimming removed 0 bases at V and 0 bases at J, with 10 bases between. The CDR3 length is 16 residues. CDR3 bases: TGTGCTAGTGGTTTGGTACTGGCAGGGAGCACAGATACGCAGTATTTT. This codes for CASGLVLAGSTDTQYF.

The rearrangement links TRBV10-3 to TRBJ1-1; 9 bases match TRBD1. J lost 8 bases, V lost 7 bases, and 8 bases had no gene match. This CDR3 spans 13 amino acids. In germline, CDR1 is ENHRY, CDR2 SYGVKD. Here the CDR3 reads CAIMAGQGAEAFF. The CDR3 DNA follows: TGTGCCATCATGGCGGGACAGGGAGCCGAAGCTTTCTTT.

The chain recombines TRBV19 with TRBJ2-2; TRBD2 is a possible D gene (6 bases). Germline loops: CDR1 LNHDA, CDR2 SQIVND (reference sequence). V was cut by 1 base and J by 8 bases, with 11 bases left in between. The CDR3 extends over 14 amino acids. The CDR3 region has the DNA TGTGCCAGTAGTATAGCGGCCAGCGGGGGGGAGCTGTTTTTT. This codes for CASSIAASGGELFF.

The V call is TRBV7-3, the J call TRBJ2-3, with TRBD2 matching over 11 bases. Trimming took 6 bases from V and 6 from J; bases not matched to a gene: 8. The CDR3 totals 15 residues. Germline CDR1 SGHTA, CDR2 FQGTGA. CDR3 sequence reads: CASSWGLAAGDTQYF. The CDR3 DNA is TGTGCCAGCAGTTGGGGACTAGCGGCGGGGGATACGCAGTATTTT. Filled out from reference TRBV7-3 and TRBJ2-3, the complete variable domain reads GAGVSQTPSNKVTEKGKYVELRCDPISGHTALYWYRQSLGQGPEFLIYFQGTGAADDSGLPNDRFFAVRPEGSVSTLKIQRTERGDSAVYLCASSWGLAAGDTQYFGPGTRLTVL.

The chain combines TRBV19 with TRBJ2-2; TRBD1 matches at 8 bases. J gave up 8 bases and V 5 bases, and 10 bases lay outside the gene matches. This CDR3 is built from 15 residues. CDR1 and CDR2 from the germline V gene are LNHDA and SQIVND (reference sequence). The CDR3 is CASSPRTGRGGELFF. The CDR3 bases are TGTGCCAGTAGTCCTCGGACAGGGCGCGGGGGGGAGCTGTTTTTT.

The V and J genes are TRBV4-1 and TRBJ1-3; TRBD1 matches at 7 bases. CDR1 is MGHRA, CDR2 YSYEKL, per germline. This CDR3 spans 17 amino acids. The J segment lost 0 bases and the V segment lost 1 base, leaving 6 bases of the junction unmatched. CDR3: CASSQGVGGLSGNTIYF. The CDR3 DNA is TGCGCCAGCAGCCAAGGTGTAGGGGGCCTCTCTGGAAACACCATATATTTT.

This clone appeared a single time. This rearrangement joins TRBV19 to TRBJ1-1, with D unresolved. CDR1 is LNHDA, CDR2 SQIVND, per germline (reference sequence). V was pared by 0 bases and J by 2 bases, with 7 bases between. The length of the CDR3 is 14 residues. CDR3 nucleotides: TGTGCCAGTAGTATAGATTGGGCAAACACTGAAGCTTTCTTT. Translated: CASSIDWANTEAFF.

The gene calls are TRBV4-1 and TRBJ2-5, with 8 nucleotides matching TRBD2. Germline trimming cut 4 bases from V and 4 bases from J; bases unmatched to any gene: 8. This CDR3 comprises 15 residues. Per the germline V gene, CDR1 is MGHRA and CDR2 is YSYEKL. The DNA of the CDR3 is TGCGCCAGCAGCCGTACGGGACTAGTGGGAGAGACCCAGTACTTC. It encodes CASSRTGLVGETQYF.

This chain connects TRBV30 to TRBJ2-2; D is possibly TRBD2 (6 bases). V shed 5 bases and J shed 3 bases, with 19 bases lying between them. Germline V gives CDR1 GTSNPN, CDR2 SVGIG (reference sequence). This CDR3 is built from 16 residues. CDR3 region: CAWLRDRWGHTGELFF. CDR3 nucleotide sequence: TGTGCCTGGTTGCGGGACCGCTGGGGTCACACCGGGGAGCTGTTTTTT.

The chain links TRBV4-2 to TRBJ2-2; 12 bases align to TRBD2. Germline-derived CDR1 and CDR2 are LGHNA and YNFKEQ. There are 19 residues in the CDR3. V lost 1 base, J lost 1 base, and 7 bases stayed unmatched. The CDR3 DNA reads as TGTGCCAGCAGCCAAGTGAAGCTAGCGGGGGGGCTGAACACCGGGGAGCTGTTTTTT. Protein product: CASSQVKLAGGLNTGELFF.

This chain links TRBV18 with TRBJ1-2; 8 bases match TRBD1. The germline V gene has CDR1 KGHSH and CDR2 LQKENI. After removal of 0 bases from V and 5 bases from J, the junction contained 8 bases not matched to a gene. The CDR3 sequence is 16 residues long. CDR3 in DNA: TGTGCCAGCTCACCACCGGCAGGGGGCGGGGTATATGGCTACACCTTC. Protein product: CASSPPAGGGVYGYTF.

The rearrangement links TRBV24-1 to TRBJ2-2; maybe TRBD2 (6 bases). This CDR3 spans 16 amino acids. The germline V and J ends were trimmed by 4 bases and 6 bases, with 17 bases remaining between them. CDR1 is KGHDR, CDR2 SFDVKD, per germline. CDR3 loop: CATSEGGRSGAGELFF. The CDR3 nucleotides are TGTGCCACCAGTGAGGGGGGACGTTCGGGCGCCGGGGAGCTGTTTTTT.

A single count supports this clone. This rearrangement joins TRBV5-4 to TRBJ2-7; a weak D match, TRBD1 (5 bases). The CDR3 is made up of 15 amino acids. The V and J ends lost 0 bases and 0 bases respectively, with 10 bases between them. In germline, CDR1 is SGHNT, CDR2 YYREEE (reference sequence). CDR3 in DNA: TGTGCCAGCAGCTTGGGGGGCCGTAGCTCCTACGAGCAGTACTTC. It is translated as CASSLGGRSSYEQYF.

V is TRBV27 and J is TRBJ2-7; possible D gene TRBD1, 5 bases. V shed 6 bases and J shed 11 bases, with 14 bases lying between them. There are 11 residues in the CDR3. In germline, CDR1 is MNHEY, CDR2 SMNVEV (reference sequence). The CDR3 protein is CASSLRPTEYF. The CDR3 nucleotides read TGTGCCAGCAGCCTAAGGCCGACAGAGTACTTC.

The J gene is TRBJ1-5, the V gene TRBV9; D ambiguous. The CDR3 covers 15 residues. With 1 base removed from V and 1 base from J, the gap between germline ends came to 9 bases. Germline assignment: CDR1 SGDLS and CDR2 YYNGEE. CDR3 nucleotide sequence: TGTGCCAGCAGCGTATCGGGTTTCAGCAATCAGCCCCAGCATTTT. The encoded protein is CASSVSGFSNQPQHF.

The chain recombines TRBV6-5 with TRBJ2-3; D gene ambiguous. This CDR3 contains 12 residues. The germline V gene encodes CDR1 MNHEY and CDR2 SVGAGI. The V gene lost 8 bases and the J gene lost 2 bases, with 8 bases spanning the gap. This chain's CDR3 is CASVAVTDTQYF. The CDR3 DNA reads TGTGCCAGCGTGGCAGTCACAGATACGCAGTATTTT.

In nucleotides, the CDR3 is TGTGCCAGTAGTACACAGGGTAACTCCTACGAGCAGTACTTC. Translating gives CASSTQGNSYEQYF. This rearrangement joins TRBV19 to TRBJ2-7, with a tentative D call TRBD1 (6 bases). The germline V and J ends were trimmed by 4 bases and 0 bases, with 10 bases remaining between them. The CDR3 loop spans 14 amino acids. Per the germline V gene, CDR1 is LNHDA and CDR2 is SQIVND (reference sequence).

The chain employs TRBV6-5 and TRBJ2-1, with 7 bases matching TRBD1. This CDR3 has 15 residues. Germline CDR1 and CDR2: MNHEY and SVGAGI. J was trimmed by 2 bases and V by 11 bases; bases with no gene match: 12. CDR3 in DNA: TGTGCCGGATCCACATCGCAGGGGGCCTACAATGAGCAGTTCTTC. Protein sequence: CAGSTSQGAYNEQFF.

The genes are TRBV5-1 and TRBJ1-6; 12 bases map to TRBD1. This CDR3 has 16 amino acids. Germline V lookup: CDR1 SGHRS, CDR2 YFSETQ. V was pared by 0 bases and J by 9 bases, with 4 bases of the junction left unmatched. The DNA for the CDR3 is TGCGCCAGCAGCTTGGCCGGGGACAGGGGGCTTTCACCCCTCCACTTT. This sequence encodes CASSLAGDRGLSPLHF.